Given below is one T cell receptor (beta chain) in context. Its matching antigen is unknown. The CDR3 end falls 3 residues outside the read, so it is completed with the germline J gene. The protocol was immunoSEQ multiplex PCR, while the TCRdb copy is restricted to in-frame clones and leaves out a portion. The listing contains more than 45,000 clones. The record originates from a study of T cells in women clearing cervical HPV infection. V gave up 0 bases and J gave up 0 bases; unmatched junction bases: 3. The germline CDR1 and CDR2 sequences are SGHRS and YFSETQ. This CDR3 region has 16 residues. Study observations and caveats: CIN3+ cases had significantly higher TCR repertoire richness than controls, but evenness did not differ.

The receptor's source is a woman between 18 and 70 years old with a cervical HPV16 infection that either progressed to CIN3+ or cleared (not recorded which). V usage is TRBV5-1 and J usage is TRBJ2-3, with TRBD2 matching over 8 bases. The specimen was blood buffy coat. CDR3 DNA, as far as it was read: TGCGCCAGCAGCTTGGTGGGACTAGGGAGCACAGATACG. Translating gives CASSLVGLGSTDT. The whole CDR3 protein reads CASSLVGLGSTDTQYF.